The clone carrying this T cell receptor (beta chain) was counted many times. The library was built from roughly 400 ng RNA with molecular barcoded adaptors for alpha/delta and beta/gamma chains. TCRdb re-called the reads through MiXCR, storing one row per CDR3 protein. The sample consists of tens of thousands of distinct CDR3 sequences, 20% to 25% of them appearing once. This sample is part of a study of read filtering for tumor transcriptome and immune sequencing. On the study more broadly: Transcriptome libraries were built from DNase-treated RNA.

Every patient had bone marrow sampled while the disease was active. V lost 1 base and J 1 base, leaving 11 bases between the germline ends. The germline V gene has CDR1 GTSNPN and CDR2 SVGIG (reference sequence). The CDR3 loop spans 14 amino acids. The chain combines TRBV30 with TRBJ2-7; unclear D gene. Sequencing used a population of CD138-negative cells sorted from bone marrow. The receptor was isolated from a donor at least 40 years old with multiple myeloma. Here the CDR3 DNA reads TGTGCCTGGAGTGAAGGCGGTGAGTCCTACGAGCAGTACTTC. Its translation: CAWSEGGESYEQYF.